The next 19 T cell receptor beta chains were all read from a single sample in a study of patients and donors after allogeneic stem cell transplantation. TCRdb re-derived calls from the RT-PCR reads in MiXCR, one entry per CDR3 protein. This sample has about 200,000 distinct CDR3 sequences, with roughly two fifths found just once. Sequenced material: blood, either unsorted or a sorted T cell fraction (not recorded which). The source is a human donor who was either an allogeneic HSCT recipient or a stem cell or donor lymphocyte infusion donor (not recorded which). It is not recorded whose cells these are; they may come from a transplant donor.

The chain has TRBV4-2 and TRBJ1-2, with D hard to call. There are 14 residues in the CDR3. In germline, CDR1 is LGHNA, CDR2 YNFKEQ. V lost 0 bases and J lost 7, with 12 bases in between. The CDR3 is CASSQERQEGGYTF. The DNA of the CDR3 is TGTGCCAGCAGCCAAGAAAGGCAGGAGGGTGGCTACACCTTC.

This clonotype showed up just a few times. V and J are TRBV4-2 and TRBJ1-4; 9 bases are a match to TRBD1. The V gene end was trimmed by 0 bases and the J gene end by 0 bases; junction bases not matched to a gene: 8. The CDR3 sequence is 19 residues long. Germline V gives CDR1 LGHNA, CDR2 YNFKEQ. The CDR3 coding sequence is TGTGCCAGCAGCCAAGAGGCGACAGGGGGGCGTGCAACTAATGAAAAACTGTTTTTT. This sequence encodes CASSQEATGGRATNEKLFF.

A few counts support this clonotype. The CDR3 DNA is TGTGCCAGTAGTATGCAGAGAAACTATGGCTACACCTTC. This gives the protein CASSMQRNYGYTF. This chain connects TRBV19 to TRBJ1-2; D unclear. The CDR3 is made up of 13 amino acids. The germline CDR1 and CDR2 sequences are LNHDA and SQIVND (reference sequence). V was clipped by 3 bases and J by 2 bases, with 7 bases between them.

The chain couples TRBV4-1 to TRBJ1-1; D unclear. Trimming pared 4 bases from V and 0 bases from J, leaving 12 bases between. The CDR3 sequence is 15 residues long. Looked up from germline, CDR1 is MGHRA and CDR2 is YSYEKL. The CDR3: CASSPIGEMNTEAFF. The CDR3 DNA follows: TGCGCCAGCAGCCCTATTGGGGAGATGAACACTGAAGCTTTCTTT.

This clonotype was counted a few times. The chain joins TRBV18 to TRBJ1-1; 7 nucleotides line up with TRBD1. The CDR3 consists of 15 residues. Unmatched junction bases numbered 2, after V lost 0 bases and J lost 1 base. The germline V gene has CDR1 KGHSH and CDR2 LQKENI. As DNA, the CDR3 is TGTGCCAGCTCACCACCGAAGGGGGCGAACACTGAAGCTTTCTTT. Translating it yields CASSPPKGANTEAFF.

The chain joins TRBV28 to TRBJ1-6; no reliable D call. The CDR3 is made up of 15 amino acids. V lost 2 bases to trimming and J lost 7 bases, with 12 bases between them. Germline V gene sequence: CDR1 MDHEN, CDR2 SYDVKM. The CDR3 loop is CASSLRPGNNSPLHF. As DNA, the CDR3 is TGTGCCAGCAGTTTAAGGCCTGGGAACAATTCACCCCTCCACTTT. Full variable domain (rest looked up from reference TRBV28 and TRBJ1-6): DVKVTQSSRYLVKRTGEKVFLECVQDMDHENMFWYRQDPGLGLRLIYFSYDVKMKEKGDIPEGYSVSREKKERFSLILESASTNQTSMYLCASSLRPGNNSPLHFGNGTRLTVT.

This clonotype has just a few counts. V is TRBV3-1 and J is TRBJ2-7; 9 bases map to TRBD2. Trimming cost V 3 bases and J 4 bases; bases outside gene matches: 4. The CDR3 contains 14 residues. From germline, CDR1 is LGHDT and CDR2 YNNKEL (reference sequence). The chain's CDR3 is CASSQLAGSYEQYF. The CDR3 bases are TGTGCCAGCAGCCAGCTAGCGGGGAGTTACGAGCAGTACTTC.

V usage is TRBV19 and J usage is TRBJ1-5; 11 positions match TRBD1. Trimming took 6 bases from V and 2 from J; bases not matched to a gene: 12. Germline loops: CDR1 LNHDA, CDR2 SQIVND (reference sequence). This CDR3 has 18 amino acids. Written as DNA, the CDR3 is TGTGCCAGTAGCTTAGCCGGACAGGGGGCGAATGGCAATCAGCCCCAGCATTTT. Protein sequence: CASSLAGQGANGNQPQHF. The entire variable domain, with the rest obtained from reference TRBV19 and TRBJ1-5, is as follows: DGGITQSPKYLFRKEGQNVTLSCEQNLNHDAMYWYRQDPGQGLRLIYYSQIVNDFQKGDIAEGYSVSREKKESFPLTVTSAQKNPTAFYLCASSLAGQGANGNQPQHFGDGTRLSIL.

In DNA, the CDR3 is TGCAGTGCTTCCCCCCCTCCGCAATACAATGAGCAGTTCTTC. It is translated as CSASPPPQYNEQFF. The chain has TRBV20-1 and TRBJ2-1; D call uncertain. The CDR3 runs 14 residues. In germline, CDR1 is DFQATT, CDR2 SNEGSKA (reference sequence). With 5 bases removed from V and 4 bases from J, the gap between germline ends came to 15 bases.

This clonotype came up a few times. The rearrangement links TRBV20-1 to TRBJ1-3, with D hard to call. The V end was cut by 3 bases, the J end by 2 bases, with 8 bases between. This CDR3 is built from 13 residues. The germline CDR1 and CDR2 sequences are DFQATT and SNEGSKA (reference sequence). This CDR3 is CSASGVTGNTIYF. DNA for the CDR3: TGCAGTGCTAGTGGAGTAACTGGAAACACCATATATTTT.

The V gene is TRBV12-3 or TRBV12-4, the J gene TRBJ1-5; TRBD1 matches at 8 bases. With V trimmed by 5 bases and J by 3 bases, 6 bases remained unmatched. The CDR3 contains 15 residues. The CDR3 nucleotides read TGTGCCAGCAGTGAATGGGGACAGGTCAATCAGCCCCAGCATTTT. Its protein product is CASSEWGQVNQPQHF.

CDR3 region: CASSLARSNEKLFF. In nucleotides, the CDR3 is TGCGCCAGCAGCTTGGCACGGAGTAATGAAAAACTGTTTTTT. The V gene is TRBV5-1, the J gene TRBJ1-4, with unresolved D. Trimming took 0 bases from V and 4 from J, leaving 7 bases between them. Germline assignment: CDR1 SGHRS and CDR2 YFSETQ. This CDR3 has 14 residues.

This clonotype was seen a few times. The CDR3 sequence: CAWSLTGNTEAFF. CDR3 nucleotides: TGTGCCTGGAGTCTAACAGGGAACACTGAAGCTTTCTTT. The V call is TRBV30, the J call TRBJ1-1, with D possibly being TRBD1 (5 bases). Germline CDR1 reads GTSNPN; CDR2 reads SVGIG (reference sequence). V was pared by 2 bases and J by 1 base, with 8 bases between. There are 13 residues in the CDR3.

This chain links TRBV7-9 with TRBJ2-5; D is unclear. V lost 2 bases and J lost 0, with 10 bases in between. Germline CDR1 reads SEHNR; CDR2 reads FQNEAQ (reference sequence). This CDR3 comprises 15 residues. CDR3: CASSLRTEYQETQYF. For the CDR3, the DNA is TGTGCCAGCAGCTTAAGGACCGAGTACCAAGAGACCCAGTACTTC.

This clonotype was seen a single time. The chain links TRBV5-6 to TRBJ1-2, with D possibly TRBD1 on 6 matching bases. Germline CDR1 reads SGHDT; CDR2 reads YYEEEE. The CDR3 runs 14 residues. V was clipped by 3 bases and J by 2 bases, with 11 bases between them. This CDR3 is CASSSGHPNYGYTF. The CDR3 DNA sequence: TGTGCCAGCAGCTCGGGACATCCAAACTATGGCTACACCTTC.

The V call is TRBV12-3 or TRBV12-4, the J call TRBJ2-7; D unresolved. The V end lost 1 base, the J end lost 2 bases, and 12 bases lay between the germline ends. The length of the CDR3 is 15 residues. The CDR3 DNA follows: TGTGCCAGCAGTTTAGGGGGAAGCCAAACCTACGAGCAGTACTTC. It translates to CASSLGGSQTYEQYF.

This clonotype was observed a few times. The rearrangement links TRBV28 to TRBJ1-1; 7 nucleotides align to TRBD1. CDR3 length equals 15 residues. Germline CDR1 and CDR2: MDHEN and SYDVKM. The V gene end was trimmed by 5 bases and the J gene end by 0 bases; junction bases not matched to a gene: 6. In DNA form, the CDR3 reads TGTGCCAGCAGTATTCGGACAGGTTTGAACACTGAAGCTTTCTTT. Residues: CASSIRTGLNTEAFF.

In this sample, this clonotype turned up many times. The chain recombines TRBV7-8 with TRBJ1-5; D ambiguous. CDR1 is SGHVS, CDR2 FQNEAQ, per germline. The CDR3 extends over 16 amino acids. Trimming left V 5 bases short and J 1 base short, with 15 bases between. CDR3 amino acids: CASSLGPRGSNQPQHF. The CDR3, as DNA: TGTGCCAGCAGCCTCGGACCGCGGGGAAGCAATCAGCCCCAGCATTTT.

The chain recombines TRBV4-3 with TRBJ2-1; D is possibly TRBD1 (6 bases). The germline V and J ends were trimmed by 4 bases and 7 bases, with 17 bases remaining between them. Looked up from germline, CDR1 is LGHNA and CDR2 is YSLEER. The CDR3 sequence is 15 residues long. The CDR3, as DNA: TGCGCCAGCAGCCGTGGGGGCCTCCCTTGGAATGAGCAGTTCTTC. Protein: CASSRGGLPWNEQFF.